This is a list of T cell receptor beta chains from one sample in a study of human T cells and chemical hapten exposure. TCRdb redid the calling of the RACE reads with MiXCR, one entry per CDR3 protein. The table lists 360,000 or so distinct CDR3 sequences, roughly 6.3% of them singletons. Source: whole blood, taken in connection with sensitization to the hapten diphenylcyclopropenone (DPC). The receptor set was obtained from a woman between 18 and 29 years old with alopecia areata. Some clones in this sample may be carry-over from other donors' samples. The CDR3 runs from the conserved cysteine through the conserved F or W. D genes are given only for firm matches. Only part of the rows carry a size: once, few, many, or a class if the clone is expanded.

CDR3 | DNA | size | J | V | D
CASSSTTVGTANTEAFF | TGCGCCAGCAGCTCCACAACCGTCGGGACAGCCAACACTGAAGCTTTCTTT | few | TRBJ1-1 | TRBV5-1 | TRBD1
CASSVGQLGEQFF | TGTGCCAGCAGCGTAGGGCAGTTGGGAGAGCAGTTCTTC | few | TRBJ2-1 | TRBV9 | .
CSVEGAGAPPDTQYF | TGCAGCGTTGAAGGGGCTGGGGCGCCTCCAGATACGCAGTATTTT | . | TRBJ2-3 | TRBV29-1 | .
CASSRSGEQYF | TGTGCCAGCAGTCGCAGCGGCGAGCAGTACTTC | . | TRBJ2-7 | TRBV12-3/TRBV12-4 | .
CATYGGAAEAFF | TGTGCCACCTACGGGGGGGCCGCTGAAGCTTTCTTT | few | TRBJ1-1 | TRBV10-3 | .
CASSQVDRGPDTQYF | TGTGCCAGCAGCCAAGTAGACAGGGGGCCTGATACGCAGTATTTT | few | TRBJ2-3 | TRBV4-2 | TRBD1
CSARALAGAQRNPGPTDTQYF | TGCAGTGCTAGAGCTCTAGCGGGGGCCCAGCGAAACCCAGGACCAACAGATACGCAGTATTTT | many | TRBJ2-3 | TRBV20-1 | TRBD2
CASSRHPLTGGRWFEKLFF | TGTGCCAGCTCACGCCACCCCTTAACAGGGGGCCGGTGGTTTGAAAAACTGTTTTTT | few | TRBJ1-4 | TRBV18 | TRBD1
CAISEQPANEQFF | TGTGCCATCAGTGAGCAACCGGCGAATGAGCAGTTCTTC | . | TRBJ2-1 | TRBV10-3 | .
CASSALNFRDRAHEQYF | TGTGCCAGCAGTGCGTTAAACTTCCGGGACAGGGCCCACGAGCAGTACTTC | few | TRBJ2-7 | TRBV25-1 | TRBD1
CASSPEGSGANVLTF | TGTGCCAGCAGTCCTGAGGGCTCTGGGGCCAACGTCCTGACTTTC | few | TRBJ2-6 | TRBV6-5 | .
CASSLEGEIRVTDTQYF | TGTGCCAGCAGCTTAGAGGGCGAAATACGGGTCACAGATACGCAGTATTTT | few | TRBJ2-3 | TRBV7-8 | .
CASSRGTSEQYF | TGTGCCAGCAGCCGCGGGACCTCCGAGCAGTACTTC | few | TRBJ2-7 | TRBV7-9 | .
CASSSHGVGNQPQHF | TGTGCCAGCAGCTCCCACGGGGTAGGCAATCAGCCCCAGCATTTT | . | TRBJ1-5 | TRBV7-2 | .
CASGLRGSDTQYF | TGTGCCAGCGGCTTGCGGGGGTCAGATACGCAGTATTTT | . | TRBJ2-3 | TRBV7-9 | TRBD2
CASSLHSSRDSSYEQYF | TGTGCCAGCAGTTTACACTCGAGCCGGGACAGCTCCTACGAGCAGTACTTC | . | TRBJ2-7 | TRBV27 | TRBD1
CASSHAGGYYYGYTF | TGTGCCAGCAGCCATGCCGGAGGGTATTACTATGGCTACACCTTC | . | TRBJ1-2 | TRBV14 | .
CASSFGAGNQETQYF | TGTGCCAGCAGCTTCGGAGCAGGGAACCAAGAGACCCAGTACTTC | few | TRBJ2-5 | TRBV7-9 | .
CASSFRQGQGGNQPQHF | TGTGCCAGCAGTTTCAGACAGGGTCAAGGAGGCAATCAGCCCCAGCATTTT | many | TRBJ1-5 | TRBV12-3/TRBV12-4 | TRBD1
CASSQTDRGRSPLHF | TGCGCCAGCAGCCAAACAGACAGGGGGCGATCACCCCTCCACTTT | . | TRBJ1-6 | TRBV4-3 | TRBD1
CASRVVGGAGTEAFF | TGCGCCAGCAGGGTCGTAGGGGGCGCGGGAACTGAAGCTTTCTTT | few | TRBJ1-1 | TRBV5-1 | TRBD1
CASSRLRGPGTWEGDTQYF | TGCGCCAGCAGCCGTCTTAGGGGGCCCGGAACGTGGGAAGGAGATACGCAGTATTTT | . | TRBJ2-3 | TRBV4-3 | TRBD1
CASSQDKAGGSDTQYF | TGTGCCAGCAGCCAAGATAAAGCGGGGGGCTCAGATACGCAGTATTTT | few | TRBJ2-3 | TRBV3-1 | TRBD2
CSAQDRANTGELFF | TGCAGTGCTCAGGACAGGGCGAACACCGGGGAGCTGTTTTTT | . | TRBJ2-2 | TRBV20-1 | TRBD1
CASSSTTDPEQFF | TGCGCCAGCAGCTCTACGACCGACCCTGAGCAGTTCTTC | many | TRBJ2-1 | TRBV5-1 | .
CAISDRLADYQETQYF | TGTGCCATCAGTGACCGGCTAGCGGATTACCAAGAGACCCAGTACTTC | few | TRBJ2-5 | TRBV10-3 | TRBD2
CASSLGLAGAGREQYF | TGTGCCAGCAGCTTAGGCCTAGCGGGGGCCGGTCGTGAGCAGTACTTC | many | TRBJ2-7 | TRBV7-2 | TRBD2
CASSQGGAGHGYTF | TGCGCCAGCAGCCAAGGGGGCGCAGGGCATGGCTACACCTTC | few | TRBJ1-2 | TRBV4-3 | .